The clone carrying this T cell receptor beta chain was recorded only once. The junction had 4 bases not matched to a gene; V was cut back by 6 bases and J by 4 bases. Germline CDR1 and CDR2: MNHEY and SVGAGI. The CDR3 has 14 amino acids. The data are from a study of blood T cell repertoires in COVID-19. In the source study's methods: Using reference gene primer amplification, nucleated cell counts were estimated. TCRdb's table, derived via immunoSEQ multiplex PCR, lists solely in-frame clones and lacks some. From that table come the V and J calls and clone size; the DNA was used to work out D and trimming. The data contain about 210,000 clones, roughly nine tenths of them singletons.

J is TRBJ1-4 and V is TRBV6-5; 8 nucleotides align to TRBD1. The TCR originated in a young man with acute or convalescent COVID-19. Sequenced input: peripheral blood. The CDR3 nucleotides read TGTGCCAGCAGCCAAGACAGGGGTAATGAAAAACTGTTTTTT. As protein: CASSQDRGNEKLFF.